This TCR beta chain originates from a study of blood T cells in healthy people across ages. PBMCs were isolated at a quantity of at least 7 million per sample. The V gene's germline CDR1 is SGHRS and CDR2 YFSETQ. With 2 bases removed from V and 4 bases from J, the gap between germline ends came to 17 bases. The CDR3 is made up of 16 amino acids. Alongside a J-beta primer mix, a sample-barcoded 5' primer served in a second PCR lasting about 7 to 12 cycles. Each cDNA molecule was tagged by a template-switch adaptor with 12 random nucleotides. No fewer than 3 million CDR3-containing paired-end reads came from each sample. MiXCR, run by TCRdb on the 5' RACE reads, gives a single entry per CDR3 protein. The sample lists about 630,000 distinct CDR3 sequences, over 20% occurring once.

The J gene is TRBJ2-3, the V gene TRBV5-1; tentatively, D is TRBD1 (6 bases). Sequencing used blood. This clonotype was obtained from an older man in good health. The CDR3 nucleotides read TGCGCCAGCAGCTTTTTGGGGCAGGGGATGTCAGATACGCAGTATTTT. Encoded protein: CASSFLGQGMSDTQYF.